A selection of T cell receptor beta chains follows, all from one sample in a study of blood T cells in healthy people across ages. TCRdb re-analysed the 5' RACE reads in MiXCR, keeping a single row per CDR3 protein. The sample yields some 800,000 distinct CDR3 sequences, around a quarter seen once. This sample was shared with a second study, whose subject was T cells of mothers and their children.

Sequences were obtained from blood. The source of these receptors is a boy younger than 18 in good health. Each CDR3 is given with its conserved first and last residue. The order of the fields is CDR3 DNA, CDR3 protein, J gene, clone size, CDR3 length, D gene, V gene. The D gene is left open where the match is weak. Only part of the rows carry a size: once, few, many, or a class if the clone is expanded.

TGTGCCAGCAGCTCACTAGTAATGCAAGAGACCCAGTACTTC CASSSLVMQETQYF TRBJ2-5 few 14 - TRBV7-2
TGTGCCAGCAGTTACTCGACGGACCTCGGGACTGAAGCTTTCTTT CASSYSTDLGTEAFF TRBJ1-1 - 15 - TRBV6-2/TRBV6-3
TGTGCCAGCACCAAAAGGTGGGCGGACACAGATACGCAGTATTTT CASTKRWADTDTQYF TRBJ2-3 few 15 - TRBV6-1
TGCGCCACCAGTGACTCTAGCGGGGAGACGCCCTACAATGAGCAGTTCTTC CATSDSSGETPYNEQFF TRBJ2-1 - 17 TRBD2 TRBV24-1
TGTGCCAGCACCCAGGCTCACTGGACAGGGTCCTACGAGCAGTACTTC CASTQAHWTGSYEQYF TRBJ2-7 - 16 TRBD1 TRBV6-2/TRBV6-3
TGCGCCAGCAGCTTGGAGGGGAACAGGGGGAGCTCTGGAAACACCATATATTTT CASSLEGNRGSSGNTIYF TRBJ1-3 few 18 TRBD1 TRBV5-1
TGTGCCAGCAGCCAAGATGGCGCGGGACGCTTCTTC CASSQDGAGRFF TRBJ2-5 - 12 - TRBV4-2
TGCAGCGCGAAGGCGGGGATCTACGAGCAGTACTTC CSAKAGIYEQYF TRBJ2-7 - 12 - TRBV29-1
TGTGCCAGCAGCCGATCCCCCGGTGGCGATACGCAGTATTTT CASSRSPGGDTQYF TRBJ2-3 - 14 - TRBV7-2
TGTGCCAGCAGTAACCCTTTGTACGGGATTGACTACGAGCAGTACTTC CASSNPLYGIDYEQYF TRBJ2-7 - 16 - TRBV6-6
TGTGCCAGCAGCCCGAGGACTAGCGGGGGTGAGCAGTTCTTC CASSPRTSGGEQFF TRBJ2-1 - 14 TRBD2 TRBV7-6
TGTGCCAGCAGCCAAGATGGGGCAGGGACTAGCACAGATACGCAGTATTTT CASSQDGAGTSTDTQYF TRBJ2-3 few 17 - TRBV4-1
TGTGCCAGCAGCCTCCCACTAGCGGGGGGAACAGATACGCAGTATTTT CASSLPLAGGTDTQYF TRBJ2-3 - 16 TRBD2 TRBV7-6
TGTGCCAGCAGTGAAGCAGCGGCCGGCCGAATCTACGAGCAGTACTTC CASSEAAAGRIYEQYF TRBJ2-7 - 16 - TRBV6-1
TGTGCCAGCAGTGACTTAGCTGGGGCCAACGTCCTGACTTTC CASSDLAGANVLTF TRBJ2-6 many 14 - TRBV6-4
TGTGCCATCAGCCGGACTAGCGGCACAGATACGCAGTATTTT CAISRTSGTDTQYF TRBJ2-3 - 14 TRBD2 TRBV10-3
TGTGCCAGCAGTCCTCTGGCGCCGAGCACAGATACGCAGTATTTT CASSPLAPSTDTQYF TRBJ2-3 - 15 - TRBV7-9
TGTGCCAGCAGTGAACGGTCTACAGGGGGTTATCAGCCCCAGCATTTT CASSERSTGGYQPQHF TRBJ1-5 few 16 TRBD1 TRBV6-1
TGTGCCAGCAGTGAATCTCTTTTCCACGGACAAGAGACCCAGTACTTC CASSESLFHGQETQYF TRBJ2-5 - 16 - TRBV2
TGCAGTGCTGTATGGGACAAAACCTACGAGCAGTACTTC CSAVWDKTYEQYF TRBJ2-7 - 13 - TRBV20-1
TGTGCCAGCACTGGCAGGGCGGGTGGCTACACCTTC CASTGRAGGYTF TRBJ1-2 - 12 - TRBV28
TGTGCCAGCAGCTTGGATGGGGGCAGGCAGCCCCAGCATTTT CASSLDGGRQPQHF TRBJ1-5 few 14 - TRBV5-5
TGTGCCAGCAGCCCTACCCAGGGGGCTCGAGTAAGAAATGAGCAGTTCTTC CASSPTQGARVRNEQFF TRBJ2-1 - 17 TRBD1 TRBV6-6
TGCAGTGCTAGCAGGCCACAGGGAGCGATCACTGAAGCTTTCTTT CSASRPQGAITEAFF TRBJ1-1 - 15 - TRBV20-1
TGTGCCGGAGGACGACGGGGGGACAGGGATGTCTCAAAGTACCAAGAGACCCAGTACTTC CAGGRRGDRDVSKYQETQYF TRBJ2-5 - 20 TRBD1 TRBV11-1
TGCGCCAGCAGAGAAGGGACAGGGGACCCTTACAATGAGCAGTTCTTC CASREGTGDPYNEQFF TRBJ2-1 - 16 TRBD1 TRBV5-1
TGTGCCAGCAGCAATCGGGACAAATTAGCCAAAAACATTCAGTACTTC CASSNRDKLAKNIQYF TRBJ2-4 few 16 - TRBV7-9
TGCAGCGTTGCCCCTTTAGACTCCTACAATGAGCAGTTCTTC CSVAPLDSYNEQFF TRBJ2-1 few 14 - TRBV29-1
TGCGCCAGCAGCTCGGGACAAGGAGATCAGCCCCAGCATTTT CASSSGQGDQPQHF TRBJ1-5 many 14 - TRBV5-1
TGTGCCAGCAGTGACAGGGCATCTTCCCCCTACAATGAGCAGTTCTTC CASSDRASSPYNEQFF TRBJ2-1 - 16 - TRBV6-1
TGTGCCAGCAGCCGTAGAGCCACGGGACAGGGGGCTTACGAGCAGTACTTC CASSRRATGQGAYEQYF TRBJ2-7 - 17 TRBD1 TRBV3-1
TGTGCCAGCAGCTCCGCTGGACTAGCGGGAGCAGACGAGCAGTACTTC CASSSAGLAGADEQYF TRBJ2-7 - 16 TRBD2 TRBV7-8
TGTGCCAGCAGCCCATCCGGGACTAGTACGGGGGAGCAGTACTTC CASSPSGTSTGEQYF TRBJ2-7 few 15 TRBD2 TRBV9
TGCAGTGCTAGAGATTCAGGACGACAGGGTTGGGGCCAGCCCCAGCATTTT CSARDSGRQGWGQPQHF TRBJ1-5 - 17 TRBD1 TRBV20-1
TGCGCCAGCAGCTCCCTGATAGCCGGTAGCGGGAGGTACAATGAGCAGTTCTTC CASSSLIAGSGRYNEQFF TRBJ2-1 - 18 TRBD2 TRBV5-1
TGTGCCAGCAGCTTTCAGGGGTTTCGGAGCACTGAAGCTTTCTTT CASSFQGFRSTEAFF TRBJ1-1 few 15 - TRBV7-2
TGCAGTGCTACCGCGGAATTCGCTAACTATGGCTACACCTTC CSATAEFANYGYTF TRBJ1-2 - 14 - TRBV20-1
TGTGCCAGCAGCCAAGGCCCTGAGGGGAAACTGTTTTTT CASSQGPEGKLFF TRBJ1-4 - 13 - TRBV4-2
TGTGCCAGCAGGACTCCTAGCGGGAGTGTTACAGATACGCAGTATTTT CASRTPSGSVTDTQYF TRBJ2-3 - 16 TRBD2 TRBV28
TGTGCCAGCAGCGTAGCTACAAGCGGGACCGGGGAGCTGTTTTTT CASSVATSGTGELFF TRBJ2-2 - 15 - TRBV9
TGTGCCAGCAGTCCCCCCTGGATCCCAGATACGCAGTATTTT CASSPPWIPDTQYF TRBJ2-3 - 14 - TRBV12-3/TRBV12-4
TGCAGCTGCTTGACTGGGGCCAACGTCCTGACTTTC CSCLTGANVLTF TRBJ2-6 few 12 - TRBV29-1
TGCGCCAGCAGCCCGGACACCCTACCGGGTACCCAAGAGACCCAGTACTTC CASSPDTLPGTQETQYF TRBJ2-5 - 17 - TRBV5-1
TGCGCCAGCAAAGGGCTAGCGGGGACCGGGGAGCTGTTTTTT CASKGLAGTGELFF TRBJ2-2 - 14 TRBD2 TRBV5-1
TGTGCCAGCAGCCAGCGGGGGGCTCAGTACGAGCAGTACTTC CASSQRGAQYEQYF TRBJ2-7 few 14 TRBD2 TRBV13
TGTGCCAGCAGCAATACAGGGAAGGGCAATCAGCCCCAGCATTTT CASSNTGKGNQPQHF TRBJ1-5 - 15 - TRBV12-3/TRBV12-4
TGTGCCAGCGCACACAGGGGGCTCGGTAATCAGCCCCAGCATTTT CASAHRGLGNQPQHF TRBJ1-5 - 15 TRBD1 TRBV28
TGTGCCAGCAGTGCCCCCAATCAGCCCCAGCATTTT CASSAPNQPQHF TRBJ1-5 few 12 - TRBV6-1
TGCAGCGTTGAAGTACAGGGGGGAGAGACCCAGTACTTC CSVEVQGGETQYF TRBJ2-5 few 13 TRBD1 TRBV29-1
TGCAGTGCTAGAGATGGCAGCGGGACGGGCAATGAGCAGTTCTTC CSARDGSGTGNEQFF TRBJ2-1 few 15 TRBD2 TRBV20-1
TGTGCCAGTACGCAGACTAGCGGATCCTACGAGCAGTACTTC CASTQTSGSYEQYF TRBJ2-7 - 14 TRBD2 TRBV19
TGTGCCAGCAGCTTGGATGGGATCTCCTACGAGCAGTACTTC CASSLDGISYEQYF TRBJ2-7 - 14 - TRBV5-5